This T cell receptor (beta chain) emerged from a study of T cells after yellow fever vaccination. Points from the study as a whole: Clones from primary vaccination mostly reappeared after the booster (around 96% CD4, approximately 86% CD8).

Trimming shortened V by 6 bases and J by 0 bases, and 14 bases separated the two germline ends. This CDR3 is 15 amino acids long. This clonotype appeared a few times. Its antigen is not known. Via MiXCR, TCRdb re-called the 5' RACE reads, giving one row per CDR3 protein. The data show 450,000 to 550,000 distinct CDR3 sequences, 15% to 20% seen once. The sequenced sample was PBMCs, obtained 15 days after the yellow fever booster vaccination. The sequence was collected from a young man who received the YFV17D yellow fever vaccine. J is TRBJ1-1 and V is TRBV12-3 or TRBV12-4; D ambiguous. CDR3: CASRPIDLMNTEAFF. The CDR3 DNA reads TGTGCCAGCAGGCCTATAGACTTAATGAACACTGAAGCTTTCTTT.